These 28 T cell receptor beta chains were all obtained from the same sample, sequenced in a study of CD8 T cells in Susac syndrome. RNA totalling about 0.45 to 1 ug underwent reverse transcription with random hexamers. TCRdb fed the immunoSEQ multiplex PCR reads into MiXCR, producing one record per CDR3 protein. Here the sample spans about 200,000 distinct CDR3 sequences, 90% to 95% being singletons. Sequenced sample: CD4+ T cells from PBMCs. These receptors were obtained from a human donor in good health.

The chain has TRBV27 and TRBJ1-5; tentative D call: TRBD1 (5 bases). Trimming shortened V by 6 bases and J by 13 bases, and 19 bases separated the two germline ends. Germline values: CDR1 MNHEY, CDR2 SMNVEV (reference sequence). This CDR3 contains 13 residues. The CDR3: CASSYFQGGGQHF. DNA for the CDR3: TGTGCCAGCAGCTACTTCCAGGGTGGGGGACAGCATTTT.

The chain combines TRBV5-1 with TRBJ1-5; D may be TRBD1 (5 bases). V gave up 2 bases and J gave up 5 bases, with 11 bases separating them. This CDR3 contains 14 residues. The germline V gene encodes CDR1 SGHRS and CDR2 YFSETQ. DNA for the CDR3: TGCGCCAGCAGCTTAGACAGCTTCGATCAGCCCCAGCATTTT. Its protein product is CASSLDSFDQPQHF.

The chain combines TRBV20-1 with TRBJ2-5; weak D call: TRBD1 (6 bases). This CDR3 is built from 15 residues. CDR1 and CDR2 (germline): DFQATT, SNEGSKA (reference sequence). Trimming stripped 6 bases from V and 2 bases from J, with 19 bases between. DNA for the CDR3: TGCAGTGCCGGGACCCCCTTAGGACAGCAAGAGACCCAGTACTTC. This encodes CSAGTPLGQQETQYF.

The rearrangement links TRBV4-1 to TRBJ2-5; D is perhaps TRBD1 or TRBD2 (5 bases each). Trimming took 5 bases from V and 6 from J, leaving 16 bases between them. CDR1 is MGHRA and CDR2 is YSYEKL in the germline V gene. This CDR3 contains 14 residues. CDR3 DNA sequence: TGCGCCAGCAGCGGATGGGACGTCGGAAAGACCCAGTACTTC. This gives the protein CASSGWDVGKTQYF.

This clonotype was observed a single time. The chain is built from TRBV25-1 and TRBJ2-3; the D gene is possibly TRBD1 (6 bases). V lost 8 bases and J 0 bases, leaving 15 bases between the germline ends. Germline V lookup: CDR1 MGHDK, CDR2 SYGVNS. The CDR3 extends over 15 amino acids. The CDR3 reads CASRRQASSTDTQYF. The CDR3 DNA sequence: TGTGCCAGCCGACGACAGGCCTCTAGCACAGATACGCAGTATTTT.

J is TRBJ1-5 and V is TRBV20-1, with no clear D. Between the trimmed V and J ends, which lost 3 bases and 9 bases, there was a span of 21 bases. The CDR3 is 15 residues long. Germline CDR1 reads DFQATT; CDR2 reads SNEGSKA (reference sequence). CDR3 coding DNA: TGCAGTGCTAGCCTTCCGGGCGGCGGCCCGGGGCCCCAGCATTTT. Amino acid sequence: CSASLPGGGPGPQHF.

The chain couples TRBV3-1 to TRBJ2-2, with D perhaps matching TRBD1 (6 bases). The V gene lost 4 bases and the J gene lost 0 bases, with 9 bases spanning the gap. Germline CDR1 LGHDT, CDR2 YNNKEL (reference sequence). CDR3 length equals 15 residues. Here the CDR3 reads CASSLGQTNTGELFF. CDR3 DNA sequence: TGTGCCAGCAGCCTCGGACAGACGAACACCGGGGAGCTGTTTTTT.

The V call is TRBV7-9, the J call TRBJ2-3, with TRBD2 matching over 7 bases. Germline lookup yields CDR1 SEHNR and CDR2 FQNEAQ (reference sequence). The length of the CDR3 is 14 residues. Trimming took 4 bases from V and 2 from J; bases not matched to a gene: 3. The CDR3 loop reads CASSSSGNTDTQYF. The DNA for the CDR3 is TGTGCCAGCAGCTCTAGCGGTAACACAGATACGCAGTATTTT.

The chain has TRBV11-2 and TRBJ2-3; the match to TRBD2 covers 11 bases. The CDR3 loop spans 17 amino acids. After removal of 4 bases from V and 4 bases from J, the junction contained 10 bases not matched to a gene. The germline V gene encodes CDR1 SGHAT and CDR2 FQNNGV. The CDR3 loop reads CASSSGLAGRGADTQYF. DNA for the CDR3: TGTGCCAGCAGCTCCGGACTAGCGGGCCGAGGTGCAGATACGCAGTATTTT.

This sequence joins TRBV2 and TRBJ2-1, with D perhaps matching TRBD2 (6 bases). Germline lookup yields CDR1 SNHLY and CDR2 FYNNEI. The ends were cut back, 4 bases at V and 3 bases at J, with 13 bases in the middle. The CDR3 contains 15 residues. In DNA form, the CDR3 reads TGTGCCAGCAGTGGCGCGGGACCGAACTACAATGAGCAGTTCTTC. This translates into CASSGAGPNYNEQFF.

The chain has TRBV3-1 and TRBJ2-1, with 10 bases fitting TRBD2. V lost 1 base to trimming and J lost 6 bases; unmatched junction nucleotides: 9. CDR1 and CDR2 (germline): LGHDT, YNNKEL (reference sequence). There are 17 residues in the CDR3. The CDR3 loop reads CASSQGTPSGRGNEQFF. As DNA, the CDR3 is TGTGCCAGCAGCCAAGGAACGCCGAGCGGGAGGGGCAATGAGCAGTTCTTC.

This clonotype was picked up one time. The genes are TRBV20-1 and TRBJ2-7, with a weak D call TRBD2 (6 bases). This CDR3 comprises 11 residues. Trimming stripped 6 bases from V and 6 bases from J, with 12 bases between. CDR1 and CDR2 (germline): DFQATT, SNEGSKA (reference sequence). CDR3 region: CSAQREFEQYV. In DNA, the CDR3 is TGCAGTGCGCAACGGGAGTTCGAGCAGTACGTC.

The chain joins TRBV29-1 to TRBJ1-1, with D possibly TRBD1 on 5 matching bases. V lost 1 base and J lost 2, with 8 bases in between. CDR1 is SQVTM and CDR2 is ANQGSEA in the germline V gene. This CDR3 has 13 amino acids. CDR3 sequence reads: CSVEGDENTEAFF. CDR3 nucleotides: TGCAGCGTTGAAGGGGACGAAAACACTGAAGCTTTCTTT.

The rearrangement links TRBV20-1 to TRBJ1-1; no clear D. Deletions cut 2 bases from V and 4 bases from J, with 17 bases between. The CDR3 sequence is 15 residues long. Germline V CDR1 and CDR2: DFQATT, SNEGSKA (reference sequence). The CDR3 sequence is CSARPLSGKATEAFF. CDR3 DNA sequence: TGCAGTGCTAGACCCCTCTCGGGGAAGGCCACTGAAGCTTTCTTT.

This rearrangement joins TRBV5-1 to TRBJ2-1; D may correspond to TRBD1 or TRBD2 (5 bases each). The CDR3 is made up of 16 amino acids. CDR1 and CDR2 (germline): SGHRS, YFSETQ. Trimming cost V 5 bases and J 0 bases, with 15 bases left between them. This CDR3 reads CASRRGQRTSYNEQFF. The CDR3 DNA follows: TGCGCCAGCAGGAGGGGTCAGCGGACCTCCTACAATGAGCAGTTCTTC.

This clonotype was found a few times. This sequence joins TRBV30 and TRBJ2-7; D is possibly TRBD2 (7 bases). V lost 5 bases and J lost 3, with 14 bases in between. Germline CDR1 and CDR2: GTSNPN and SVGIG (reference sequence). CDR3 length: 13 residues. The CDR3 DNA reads TGTGCCTGGGGGGGGGACAATAACTACGAGCAGTACGTC. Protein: CAWGGDNNYEQYV.

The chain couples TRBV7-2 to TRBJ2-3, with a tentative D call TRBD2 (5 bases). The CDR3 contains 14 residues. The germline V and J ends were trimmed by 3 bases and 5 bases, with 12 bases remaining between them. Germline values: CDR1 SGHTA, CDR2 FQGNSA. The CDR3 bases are TGTGCCAGCAGCTTGGACTCCCGGCGAGATACGCAGTATTTT. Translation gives CASSLDSRRDTQYF.

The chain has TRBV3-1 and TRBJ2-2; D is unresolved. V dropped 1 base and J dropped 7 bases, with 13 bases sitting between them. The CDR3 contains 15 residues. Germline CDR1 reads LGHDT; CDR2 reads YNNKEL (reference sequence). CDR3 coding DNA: TGTGCCAGCAGCCAAGTCCCGGATATAGGCGGGGAGCTGTTTTTT. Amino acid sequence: CASSQVPDIGGELFF. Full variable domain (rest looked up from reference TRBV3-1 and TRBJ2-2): DTAVSQTPKYLVTQMGNDKSIKCEQNLGHDTMYWYKQDSKKFLKIMFSYNNKELIINETVPNRFSPKSPDKAHLNLHINSLELGDSAVYFCASSQVPDIGGELFFGEGSRLTVL.

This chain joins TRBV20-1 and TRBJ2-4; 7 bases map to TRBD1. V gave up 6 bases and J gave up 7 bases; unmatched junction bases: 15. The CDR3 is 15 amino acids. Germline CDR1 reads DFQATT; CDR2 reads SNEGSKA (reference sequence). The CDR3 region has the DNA TGCAGTGCACCATCCCCACAGGGGTTGCGGAACATTCAGTACTTC. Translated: CSAPSPQGLRNIQYF.

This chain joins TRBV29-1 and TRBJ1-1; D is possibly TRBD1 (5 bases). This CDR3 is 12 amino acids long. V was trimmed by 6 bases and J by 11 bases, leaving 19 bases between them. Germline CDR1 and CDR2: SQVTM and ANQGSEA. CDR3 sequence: CSVPKGRVRAFF. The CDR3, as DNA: TGCAGCGTCCCAAAGGGGCGTGTTCGGGCTTTCTTT. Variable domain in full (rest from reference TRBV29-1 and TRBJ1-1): SAVISQKPSRDICQRGTSLTIQCQVDSQVTMMFWYRQQPGQSLTLIATANQGSEATYESGFVIDKFPISRPNLTFSTLTVSNMSPEDSSIYLCSVPKGRVRAFFGQGTRLTVV.

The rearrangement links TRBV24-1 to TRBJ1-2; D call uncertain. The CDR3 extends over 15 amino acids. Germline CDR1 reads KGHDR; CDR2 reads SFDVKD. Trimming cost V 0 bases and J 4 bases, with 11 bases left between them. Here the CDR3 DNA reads TGTGCCACCAGTGATTTGCGTCCCGGGGTCTATGGCTACACCTTC. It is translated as CATSDLRPGVYGYTF.

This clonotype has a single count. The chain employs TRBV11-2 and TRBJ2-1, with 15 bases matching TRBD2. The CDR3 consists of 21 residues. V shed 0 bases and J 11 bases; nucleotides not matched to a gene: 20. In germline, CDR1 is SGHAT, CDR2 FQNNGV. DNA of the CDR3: TGTGCCAGCAGCTTAGATCGTGGACTAGCGGGAGGGCCCAGGGAGTCGGGGAAGCAGTTCTTC. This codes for CASSLDRGLAGGPRESGKQFF.

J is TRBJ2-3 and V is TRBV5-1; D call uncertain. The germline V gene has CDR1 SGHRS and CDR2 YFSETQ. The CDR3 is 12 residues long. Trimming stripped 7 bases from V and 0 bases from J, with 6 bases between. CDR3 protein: CASYSSTDTQYF. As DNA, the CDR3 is TGCGCCAGCTATTCTAGCACAGATACGCAGTATTTT.

The CDR3 protein is CSARDIGQNYGYTF. The CDR3 nucleotides are TGCAGTGCTAGAGATATAGGACAGAACTATGGCTACACCTTC. The J gene is TRBJ1-2, the V gene TRBV20-1; a weak D match, TRBD1 (6 bases). Per the germline V gene, CDR1 is DFQATT and CDR2 is SNEGSKA (reference sequence). This CDR3 is 14 amino acids long. Trimming left V 0 bases short and J 2 bases short, with 10 bases between.

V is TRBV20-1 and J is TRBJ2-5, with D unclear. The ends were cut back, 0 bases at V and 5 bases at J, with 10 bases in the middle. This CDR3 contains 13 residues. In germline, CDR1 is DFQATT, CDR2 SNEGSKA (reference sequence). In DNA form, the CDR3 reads TGCAGTGCTAGAGATTTCAAAATGGAGACCCAGTACTTC. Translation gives CSARDFKMETQYF.

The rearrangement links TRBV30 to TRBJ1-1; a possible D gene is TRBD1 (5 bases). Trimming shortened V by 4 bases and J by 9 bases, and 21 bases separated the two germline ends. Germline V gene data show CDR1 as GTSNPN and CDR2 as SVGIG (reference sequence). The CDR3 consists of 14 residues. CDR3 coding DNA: TGTGCCTGGAACAGTGGGGGGTTGTCGGGCAAAGCTTTCTTT. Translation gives CAWNSGGLSGKAFF.

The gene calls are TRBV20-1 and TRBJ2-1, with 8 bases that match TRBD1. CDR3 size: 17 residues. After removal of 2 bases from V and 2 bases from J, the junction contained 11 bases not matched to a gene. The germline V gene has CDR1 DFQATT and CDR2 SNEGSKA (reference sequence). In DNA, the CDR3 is TGCAGTGCTAGACATAGGACAGGGATGTATCCCTACAATGAGCAGTTCTTC. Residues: CSARHRTGMYPYNEQFF.

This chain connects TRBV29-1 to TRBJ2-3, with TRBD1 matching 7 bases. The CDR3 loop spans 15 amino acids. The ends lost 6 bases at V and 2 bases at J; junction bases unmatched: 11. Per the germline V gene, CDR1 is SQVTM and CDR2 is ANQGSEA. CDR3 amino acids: CSVGDRARVTDTQYF. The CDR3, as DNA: TGCAGCGTGGGCGACAGGGCTCGGGTCACAGATACGCAGTATTTT.